This T cell receptor (beta chain) was obtained from a study of blood T cell repertoires in COVID-19. Study at large: Whether acute or convalescent, the COVID-19 samples came from the United States, Italy and Spain.

CDR1 and CDR2 (germline): SNHLY, FYNNEI. V gave up 1 base and J gave up 2 bases, with 12 bases separating them. There are 15 residues in the CDR3. Libraries were prepared by immunoSEQ multiplex PCR; TCRdb keeps only in-frame clonotypes and omits some of them. Here the sample spans about 220,000 clones, around 82% being singletons. The chain recombines TRBV2 with TRBJ2-7, with D possibly matching TRBD2 (6 bases). The receptor was derived from a woman in her seventies with acute or convalescent COVID-19. What was sequenced was peripheral blood. CDR3 residues: CASSEGSSGAYEQYV. The CDR3 nucleotides are TGTGCCAGCAGTGAAGGCAGTTCGGGGGCCTACGAGCAGTACGTC.